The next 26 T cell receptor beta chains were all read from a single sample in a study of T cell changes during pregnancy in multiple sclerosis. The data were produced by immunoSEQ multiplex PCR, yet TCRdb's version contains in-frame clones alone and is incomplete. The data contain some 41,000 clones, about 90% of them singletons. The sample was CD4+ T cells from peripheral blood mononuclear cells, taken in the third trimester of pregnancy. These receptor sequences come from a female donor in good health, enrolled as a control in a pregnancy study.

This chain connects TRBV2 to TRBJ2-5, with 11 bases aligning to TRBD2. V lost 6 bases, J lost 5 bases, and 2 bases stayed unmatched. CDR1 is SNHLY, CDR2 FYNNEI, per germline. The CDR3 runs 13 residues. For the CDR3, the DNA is TGTGCCAGCAGGGGGACTAGCGGTGAGACCCAGTACTTC. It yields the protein CASRGTSGETQYF.

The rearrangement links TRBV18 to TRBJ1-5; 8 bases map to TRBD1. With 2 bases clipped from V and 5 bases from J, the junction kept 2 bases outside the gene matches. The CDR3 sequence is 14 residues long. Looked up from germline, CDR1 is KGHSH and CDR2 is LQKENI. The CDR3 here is CASSPGQGHQPQHF. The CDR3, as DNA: TGTGCCAGCTCACCAGGACAGGGCCATCAGCCCCAGCATTTT.

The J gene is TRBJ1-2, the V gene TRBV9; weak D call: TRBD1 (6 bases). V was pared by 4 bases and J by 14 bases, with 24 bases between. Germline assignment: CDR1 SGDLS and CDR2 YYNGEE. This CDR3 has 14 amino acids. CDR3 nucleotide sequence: TGTGCCAGCAGCTTGAGGGAGGTGGGGGCAGCGGGGACCTTC. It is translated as CASSLREVGAAGTF.

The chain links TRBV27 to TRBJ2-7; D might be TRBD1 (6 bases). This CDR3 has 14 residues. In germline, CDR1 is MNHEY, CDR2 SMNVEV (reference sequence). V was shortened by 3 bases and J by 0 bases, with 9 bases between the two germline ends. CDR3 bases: TGTGCCAGCAGTTTGCAGGACAGCTCCTACGAGCAGTACTTC. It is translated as CASSLQDSSYEQYF.

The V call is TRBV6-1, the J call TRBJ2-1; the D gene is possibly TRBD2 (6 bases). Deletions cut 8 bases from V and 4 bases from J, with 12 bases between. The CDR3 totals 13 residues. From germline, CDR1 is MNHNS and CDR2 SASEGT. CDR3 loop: CASGTEYYNEQFF. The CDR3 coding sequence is TGTGCCAGCGGGACTGAGTATTACAATGAGCAGTTCTTC.

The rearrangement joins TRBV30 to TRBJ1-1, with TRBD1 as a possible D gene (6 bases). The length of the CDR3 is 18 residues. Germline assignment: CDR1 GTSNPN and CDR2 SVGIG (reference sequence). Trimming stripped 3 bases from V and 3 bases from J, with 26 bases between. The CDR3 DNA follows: TGTGCCTGGAGATCGCACCGAATAGGGGGGGGCCGATACACTGAAGCTTTCTTT. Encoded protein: CAWRSHRIGGGRYTEAFF.

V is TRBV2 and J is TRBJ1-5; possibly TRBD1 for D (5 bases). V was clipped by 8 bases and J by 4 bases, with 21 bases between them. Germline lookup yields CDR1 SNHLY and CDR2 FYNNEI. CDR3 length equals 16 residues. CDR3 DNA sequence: TGTGCCAGCCGTCGTGGGGGGACGGACCGTAATCAGCCCCAGCATTTT. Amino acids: CASRRGGTDRNQPQHF.

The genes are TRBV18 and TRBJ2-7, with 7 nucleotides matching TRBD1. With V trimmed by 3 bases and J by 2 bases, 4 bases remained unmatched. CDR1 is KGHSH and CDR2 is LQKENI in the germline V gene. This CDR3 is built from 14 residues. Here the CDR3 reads CASSPKTGTYEQYF. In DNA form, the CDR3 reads TGTGCCAGCTCACCCAAGACAGGGACCTACGAGCAGTACTTC.

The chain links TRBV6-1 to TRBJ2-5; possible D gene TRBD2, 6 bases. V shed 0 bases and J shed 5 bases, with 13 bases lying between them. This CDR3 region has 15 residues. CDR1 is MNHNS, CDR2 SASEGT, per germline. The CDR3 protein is CASSEAPAGRETQYF. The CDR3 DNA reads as TGTGCCAGCAGTGAAGCGCCAGCAGGGAGGGAGACCCAGTACTTC.

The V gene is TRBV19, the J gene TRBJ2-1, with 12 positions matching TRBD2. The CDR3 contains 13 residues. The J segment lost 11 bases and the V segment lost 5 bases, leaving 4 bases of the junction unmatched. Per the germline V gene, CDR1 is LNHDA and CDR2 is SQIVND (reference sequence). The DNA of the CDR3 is TGTGCCAGTAGTTCGACTAGCGGGGGACAGCAGTTCTTC. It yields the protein CASSSTSGGQQFF.

CDR3 loop: CASSLGAGSTGELFF. DNA for the CDR3: TGCGCCAGCAGCTTGGGTGCGGGGAGCACCGGGGAGCTGTTTTTT. The rearrangement links TRBV5-1 to TRBJ2-2; D perhaps matches TRBD2 (6 bases). Looked up from germline, CDR1 is SGHRS and CDR2 is YFSETQ. Trimming removed 0 bases from V and 4 bases from J, with 10 bases in between. The length of the CDR3 is 15 residues.

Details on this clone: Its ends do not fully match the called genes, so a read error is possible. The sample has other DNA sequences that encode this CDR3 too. This chain's CDR3 is CASSPPTSGGAHEQYF. In DNA form, the CDR3 reads TGCGCCAGCAGTCCCCCTACTAGCGGGGGGGCCCACGAACAGTACTTC. This sequence joins TRBV5-1 and TRBJ2-7, with 13 positions matching TRBD2. In germline, CDR1 is SGHRS, CDR2 YFSETQ. CDR3 size: 16 residues.

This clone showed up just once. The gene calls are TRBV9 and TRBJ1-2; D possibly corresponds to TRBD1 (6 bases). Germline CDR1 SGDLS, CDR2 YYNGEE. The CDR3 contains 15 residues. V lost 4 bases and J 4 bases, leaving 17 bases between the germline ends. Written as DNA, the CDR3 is TGTGCCAGCAGCAAAGGACAGACTACAGGCTATGGCTACACCTTC. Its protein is CASSKGQTTGYGYTF.

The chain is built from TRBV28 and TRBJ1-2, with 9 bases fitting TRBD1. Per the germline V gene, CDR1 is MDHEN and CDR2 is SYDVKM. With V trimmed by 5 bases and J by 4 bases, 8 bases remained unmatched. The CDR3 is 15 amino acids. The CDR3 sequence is CASSLTGGAAYGYTF. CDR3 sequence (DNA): TGTGCCAGCAGTCTTACAGGGGGCGCCGCCTATGGCTACACCTTC.

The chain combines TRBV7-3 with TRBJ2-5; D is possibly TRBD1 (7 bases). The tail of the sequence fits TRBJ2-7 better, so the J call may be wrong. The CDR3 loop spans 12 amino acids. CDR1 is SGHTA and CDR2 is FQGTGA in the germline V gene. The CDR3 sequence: CASSLQGGEQYF. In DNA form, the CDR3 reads TGTGCCAGCAGCTTACAGGGGGGCGAGCAGTACTTC.

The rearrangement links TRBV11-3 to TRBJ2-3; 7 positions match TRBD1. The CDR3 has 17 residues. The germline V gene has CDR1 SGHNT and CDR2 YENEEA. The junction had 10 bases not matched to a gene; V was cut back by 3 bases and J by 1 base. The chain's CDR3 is CASSLEEGAQGTDTQYF. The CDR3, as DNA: TGTGCCAGCAGCTTGGAAGAGGGGGCTCAGGGCACAGATACGCAGTATTTT.

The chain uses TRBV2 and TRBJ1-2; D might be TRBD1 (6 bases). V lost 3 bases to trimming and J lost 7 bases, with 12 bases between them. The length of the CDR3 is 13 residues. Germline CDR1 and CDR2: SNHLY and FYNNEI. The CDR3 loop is CASSENREGGYTF. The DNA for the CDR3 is TGTGCCAGCAGTGAGAACAGGGAGGGTGGCTACACCTTC.

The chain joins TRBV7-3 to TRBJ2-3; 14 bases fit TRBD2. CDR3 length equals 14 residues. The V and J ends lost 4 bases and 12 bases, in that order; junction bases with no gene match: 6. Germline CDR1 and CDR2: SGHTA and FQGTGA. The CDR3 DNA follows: TGTGCCAGCAGCTCTAGGACTAGCGGGAGGTTTCAGTATTTT. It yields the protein CASSSRTSGRFQYF. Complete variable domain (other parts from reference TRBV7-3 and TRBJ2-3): GAGVSQTPSNKVTEKGKYVELRCDPISGHTALYWYRQSLGQGPEFLIYFQGTGAADDSGLPNDRFFAVRPEGSVSTLKIQRTERGDSAVYLCASSSRTSGRFQYFGPGTRLTVL.

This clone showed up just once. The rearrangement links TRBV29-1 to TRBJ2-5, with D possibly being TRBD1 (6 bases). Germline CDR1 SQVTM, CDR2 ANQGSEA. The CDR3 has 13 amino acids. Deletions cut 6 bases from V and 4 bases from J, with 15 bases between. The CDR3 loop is CSVRGGGLETQYF. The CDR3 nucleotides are TGCAGCGTCAGGGGTGGGGGCCTAGAGACCCAGTACTTC.

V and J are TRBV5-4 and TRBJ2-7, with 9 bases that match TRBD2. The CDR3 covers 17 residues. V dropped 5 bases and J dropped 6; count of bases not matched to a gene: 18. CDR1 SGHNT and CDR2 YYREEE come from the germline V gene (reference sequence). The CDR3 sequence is CASSKVGLAGLSGEQYF. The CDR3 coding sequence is TGTGCCAGCAGTAAGGTGGGCCTAGCGGGATTATCTGGCGAGCAGTACTTC.

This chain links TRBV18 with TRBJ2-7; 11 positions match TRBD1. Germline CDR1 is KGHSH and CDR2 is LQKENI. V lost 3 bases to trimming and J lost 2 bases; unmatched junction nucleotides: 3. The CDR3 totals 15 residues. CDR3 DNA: TGTGCCAGCTCACCTACGGGACAGGGGGCCTACGAGCAGTACTTC. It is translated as CASSPTGQGAYEQYF.

Here the CDR3 reads CASSGRGSGANVLTF. As DNA, the CDR3 is TGTGCCAGCAGTGGTCGGGGATCTGGGGCCAACGTCCTGACTTTC. The chain combines TRBV2 with TRBJ2-6; a weak D match, TRBD2 (5 bases). V was shortened by 4 bases and J by 1 base, with 8 bases between the two germline ends. The CDR3 spans 15 residues. Germline loops: CDR1 SNHLY, CDR2 FYNNEI. The whole variable domain, filled in from reference TRBV2 and TRBJ2-6, reads EPEVTQTPSHQVTQMGQEVILRCVPISNHLYFYWYRQILGQKVEFLVSFYNNEISEKSEIFDDQFSVERPDGSNFTLKIRSTKLEDSAMYFCASSGRGSGANVLTFGAGSRLTVL.

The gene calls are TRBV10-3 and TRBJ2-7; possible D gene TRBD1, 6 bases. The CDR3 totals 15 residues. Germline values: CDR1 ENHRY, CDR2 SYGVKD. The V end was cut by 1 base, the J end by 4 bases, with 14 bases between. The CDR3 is CAISELRDKPYEQYF. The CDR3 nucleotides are TGTGCCATCAGTGAGTTGAGGGACAAGCCTTACGAGCAGTACTTC.

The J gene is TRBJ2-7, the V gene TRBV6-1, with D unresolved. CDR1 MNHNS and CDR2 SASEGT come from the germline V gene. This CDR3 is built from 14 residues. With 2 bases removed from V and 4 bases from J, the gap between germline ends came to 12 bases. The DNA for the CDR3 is TGTGCCAGCAGTGAATGGAGTACTGGGTACGAGCAGTACTTC. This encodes CASSEWSTGYEQYF.

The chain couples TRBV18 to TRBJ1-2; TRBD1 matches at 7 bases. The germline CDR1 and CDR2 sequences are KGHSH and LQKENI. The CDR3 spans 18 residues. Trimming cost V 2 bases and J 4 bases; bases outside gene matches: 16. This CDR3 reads CASSPLARPGQEIYGYTF. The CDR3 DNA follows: TGTGCCAGCTCACCATTAGCCAGACCTGGACAGGAGATCTATGGCTACACCTTC.

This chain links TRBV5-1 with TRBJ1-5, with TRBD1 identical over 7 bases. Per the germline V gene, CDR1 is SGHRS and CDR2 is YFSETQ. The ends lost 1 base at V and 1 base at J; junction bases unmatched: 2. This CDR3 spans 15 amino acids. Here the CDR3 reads CASSLTTGSNQPQHF. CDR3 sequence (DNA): TGCGCCAGCAGCTTGACGACAGGGAGCAATCAGCCCCAGCATTTT.